This T cell receptor beta chain was captured in a study of T cell responses to AZD1222 COVID-19 vaccine. Study-level points and caveats: Breadth and depth of Spike-specific TCRs rose after two AZD1222 doses. The study found vaccine-associated CD4 TCRs spanning spike, dominant at 160-218 and 743-854.

The CDR3 totals 13 residues. The germline gives CDR1 SNHLY, CDR2 FYNNEI. V was cut by 8 bases and J by 5 bases, with 12 bases left in between. About this clone: Antigen unknown.

Here immunoSEQ multiplex PCR was the method, and the copy in TCRdb shows in-frame clones only, minus some. The sample includes around 78,000 clones, 75% to 95% of them seen just once. The V gene is TRBV2, the J gene TRBJ1-4; D unclear. The clonotype originates from an adult in good health. The starting material was peripheral blood, obtained on day 0 of MenACWY control vaccination. The CDR3, as DNA: TGTGCCAGCGAGTACTTCCCAAATGAAAAACTGTTTTTT. It is translated as CASEYFPNEKLFF. Variable domain in full (rest from reference TRBV2 and TRBJ1-4): EPEVTQTPSHQVTQMGQEVILRCVPISNHLYFYWYRQILGQKVEFLVSFYNNEISEKSEIFDDQFSVERPDGSNFTLKIRSTKLEDSAMYFCASEYFPNEKLFFGSGTQLSVL.